The 5 T cell receptor beta chains in this list originate from one sample, sequenced in a study of vaccination and CD4 T cells after COVID-19. These TCRs are of unknown antigen specificity. Treatment meaning: approximately nine-day PBMC culture with coronavirus spike peptide pools or control peptides (ViraFEST assay). With the Oncomine TCR Beta short-read assay, DNA from cultured CD4+ T cells was sequenced. TCRdb recomputed calls from the PCR reads with MiXCR, one row per CDR3 protein. The sample shows 11,000 to 15,000 distinct CDR3 sequences, 52% of them seen only once. The sample consisted of CD4+ T cells from blood, cultured in vitro. The receptor set was obtained from a human donor who had recovered from COVID-19.

The chain employs TRBV18 and TRBJ2-7, with 12 positions matching TRBD2. Germline CDR1 is KGHSH and CDR2 is LQKENI. Germline trimming cut 5 bases from V and 7 bases from J; bases unmatched to any gene: 6. This CDR3 has 14 residues. This chain's CDR3 is CASSGLAGPYEQYF. The CDR3 DNA reads as TGTGCCAGCTCAGGACTAGCGGGACCATATGAGCAGTACTTC.

The chain links TRBV20-1 to TRBJ2-1; the D gene is possibly TRBD2 (6 bases). CDR3 length equals 15 residues. V gave up 1 base and J gave up 5 bases, with 15 bases separating them. Germline CDR1 and CDR2: DFQATT and SNEGSKA (reference sequence). The CDR3 sequence is CSARVRPGAHNEQFF. The DNA for the CDR3 is TGCAGTGCTAGAGTGAGGCCGGGAGCGCACAATGAGCAGTTCTTC.

This clonotype was found once. J is TRBJ2-3 and V is TRBV30; no definite D call. From germline, CDR1 is GTSNPN and CDR2 SVGIG (reference sequence). There are 12 residues in the CDR3. Trimming stripped 5 bases from V and 3 bases from J, with 9 bases between. CDR3 coding DNA: TGTGCCTGGGGGCTAGGAACAGATACGCAGTATTTT. It is translated as CAWGLGTDTQYF.

This CDR3 reads CASSSAASGREGNEQFF. CDR3 bases: TGTGCCAGCAGTTCCGCCGCGAGCGGGAGGGAAGGTAATGAGCAGTTCTTC. The genes are TRBV6-5 and TRBJ2-1; 10 bases agree with TRBD2. Germline CDR1 and CDR2: MNHEY and SVGAGI. V lost 4 bases to trimming and J lost 7 bases; unmatched junction nucleotides: 13. The CDR3 consists of 17 residues.

The chain employs TRBV10-3 and TRBJ1-2; D is undetermined. The germline CDR1 and CDR2 sequences are ENHRY and SYGVKD. Trimming pared 4 bases from V and 3 bases from J, leaving 12 bases between. This CDR3 is built from 14 residues. The CDR3 reads CAISAGVLDYGYTF. The CDR3 bases are TGTGCCATCAGTGCCGGGGTGTTAGACTATGGCTACACCTTC.